Shown below are 10 T cell receptor beta chains from a single sample sequenced in a study of shared T cell receptors in the human thymus. Profiling relied on immunoSEQ multiplex PCR, and the TCRdb table lists in-frame clones only, not all of them. The sample includes about 660,000 clones, 80% to 90% of them seen just once. The sample was also reused in another study, on human thymus T cells.

Input material: thymocytes. The receptors were sampled from a boy under two years old with a congenital heart defect.

CDR3 nucleotides: TGCGCCAGCAGCCCCGGTCTAGCCGACTCCTACGAGCAGTACTTC. Its translation is CASSPGLADSYEQYF. The J gene is TRBJ2-5, the V gene TRBV5-1, with D perhaps TRBD2 (5 bases). The DNA end is a closer match to TRBJ2-7, so the J assignment may be wrong. This CDR3 has 15 amino acids. Looked up from germline, CDR1 is SGHRS and CDR2 is YFSETQ.

This sequence joins TRBV28 and TRBJ1-5; D remains unclear. Germline loops: CDR1 MDHEN, CDR2 SYDVKM. Trimming removed 6 bases from V and 0 bases from J, with 12 bases in between. There are 15 residues in the CDR3. The CDR3 bases are TGTGCCAGCAGGGGGAGAGAATATAGCAATCAGCCCCAGCATTTT. It translates to CASRGREYSNQPQHF.

The genes are TRBV5-4 and TRBJ1-6, with 11 bases lining up with TRBD1. The CDR3 runs to 16 residues. Looked up from germline, CDR1 is SGHNT and CDR2 is YYREEE (reference sequence). Unmatched junction bases numbered 8, after V lost 5 bases and J lost 7 bases. The DNA for the CDR3 is TGTGCCAGCAGTATTATTGGGACAGGGGGGAATTCACCCCTCCACTTT. It yields the protein CASSIIGTGGNSPLHF.

This rearrangement joins TRBV28 to TRBJ2-3; D might be TRBD2 (5 bases). The CDR3 contains 15 residues. Germline-derived CDR1 and CDR2 are MDHEN and SYDVKM. V was cut by 8 bases and J by 2 bases, with 17 bases left in between. The CDR3 reads CASLPTFGITDTQYF. As DNA, the CDR3 is TGTGCCAGCCTCCCGACCTTCGGGATCACAGATACGCAGTATTTT. The variable domain in full, with the rest retrieved from reference TRBV28 and TRBJ2-3, is DVKVTQSSRYLVKRTGEKVFLECVQDMDHENMFWYRQDPGLGLRLIYFSYDVKMKEKGDIPEGYSVSREKKERFSLILESASTNQTSMYLCASLPTFGITDTQYFGPGTRLTVL.

This chain connects TRBV6-1 to TRBJ1-1; 9 bases agree with TRBD1. The length of the CDR3 is 14 residues. With 8 bases clipped from V and 3 bases from J, the junction kept 7 bases outside the gene matches. CDR1 MNHNS and CDR2 SASEGT come from the germline V gene. CDR3 residues: CASRPQGADTEAFF. The CDR3 DNA reads TGTGCCAGCCGGCCACAGGGGGCCGACACTGAAGCTTTCTTT.

The chain recombines TRBV9 with TRBJ2-4, with 13 nucleotides matching TRBD2. V lost 3 bases, J lost 1 base, and 10 bases stayed unmatched. CDR1 SGDLS and CDR2 YYNGEE come from the germline V gene. The CDR3 totals 19 residues. As DNA, the CDR3 is TGTGCCAGCAGCGCCAGGACTAGCGGGAGACGGGGGGCCAAAAACATTCAGTACTTC. Protein: CASSARTSGRRGAKNIQYF.

The V and J genes are TRBV4-1 and TRBJ1-4; the D gene is possibly TRBD1 (5 bases). V was pared by 0 bases and J by 6 bases, with 14 bases between. The CDR3 length is 16 residues. Germline V CDR1 and CDR2: MGHRA, YSYEKL. CDR3 region: CASSQDWGGVDEKLFF. The CDR3 bases are TGCGCCAGCAGCCAAGATTGGGGGGGGGTGGATGAAAAACTGTTTTTT.

This clone was seen more than once but under ten times. This sequence joins TRBV7-2 and TRBJ1-4; tentatively, D is TRBD1 (5 bases). With 5 bases removed from V and 8 bases from J, the gap between germline ends came to 15 bases. This CDR3 is built from 14 residues. CDR1 SGHTA and CDR2 FQGNSA come from the germline V gene. CDR3 region: CASSPREEGEKLFF. CDR3 sequence (DNA): TGTGCCAGCAGCCCTAGGGAGGAGGGGGAAAAACTGTTTTTT.

The chain carries TRBV2 and TRBJ2-2; D may be TRBD2 (6 bases). CDR3 length: 13 residues. The V end was cut by 3 bases, the J end by 6 bases, with 8 bases between. CDR1 SNHLY and CDR2 FYNNEI come from the germline V gene. The chain's CDR3 is CASSERLAGELFF. The CDR3 DNA reads as TGTGCCAGCAGTGAGAGACTAGCCGGGGAGCTGTTTTTT.

This rearrangement joins TRBV5-1 to TRBJ2-2; TRBD2 matches at 7 bases. This CDR3 spans 18 amino acids. With V trimmed by 4 bases and J by 7 bases, 19 bases remained unmatched. Germline V gives CDR1 SGHRS, CDR2 YFSETQ. The CDR3 DNA follows: TGCGCCAGCAGCCGAACAATCAGTGAGCAGCGGGGAGGCGGGGAGCTGTTTTTT. Translating it yields CASSRTISEQRGGGELFF.